The rows below give T cell receptor beta chains drawn from one sample of a study of blood T cell repertoires in COVID-19. Generated by immunoSEQ multiplex PCR, the TCRdb table keeps only in-frame clones and is missing some. Among about 210,000 clones listed, approximately 78% were seen once. The specimen was peripheral blood. The receptors here all came from a woman in her 70s with COVID-19, enrolled during active disease. The CDR3 runs from the conserved cysteine through the conserved F or W. D genes are given only for firm matches. Expanded clones get a size class; other rows say once, few or many, or leave the size out.

DNA | CDR3 | J | V | D | size
TGTGCCTGGAGTGTACTCCAGGGGGTTACTAATGAAAAACTGTTTTTT | CAWSVLQGVTNEKLFF | TRBJ1-4 | TRBV30 | TRBD1 | .
TGTGCCAGCTCACCACCGGGAACAGGGGAGACCGGGGAGCTGTTTTTT | CASSPPGTGETGELFF | TRBJ2-2 | TRBV18 | TRBD1 | .
TGTGCCACCAGTGATCGGACAGGGGGCAGTGTCACAGATACGCAGTATTTT | CATSDRTGGSVTDTQYF | TRBJ2-3 | TRBV24-1 | TRBD1 | .
TGTGCCAGTAGTATCAGGGTTAAGAACACTGAAGCTTTCTTT | CASSIRVKNTEAFF | TRBJ1-1 | TRBV19 | . | .
TGTGCCAGCAGCGTCGGGGTTCTCAACGAGCAGTACTTC | CASSVGVLNEQYF | TRBJ2-7 | TRBV9 | . | .
TGTGCCAGCAGCGAACAGGGCAGGCCGGGGAATGGCTACACCTTC | CASSEQGRPGNGYTF | TRBJ1-2 | TRBV3-1/TRBV3-2 | . | .
TGTGCCAGCTCACCACCGGGACTAGCGGACCGAGAGACCCAGTACTTC | CASSPPGLADRETQYF | TRBJ2-5 | TRBV18 | TRBD2 | .
TGTGCCATCAGGGGACAACAAGAATACAATGAGCAGTTCTTC | CAIRGQQEYNEQFF | TRBJ2-1 | TRBV10-3 | . | .
TGTGCCAGCAGCCAAGGTCAGCGGGTCGGTGAAAAACTGTTTTTT | CASSQGQRVGEKLFF | TRBJ1-4 | TRBV4-2 | . | .
TGCAGTGCTAGTACAGGGGGCGCCGGCTATGGCTACACCTTC | CSASTGGAGYGYTF | TRBJ1-2 | TRBV20-1 | TRBD1 | .
TGTGCCAGCAGCTTAGGGGACTGGGGAGGAGAGACCCAGTACTTC | CASSLGDWGGETQYF | TRBJ2-5 | TRBV7-7 | . | .
TGTGCCATCAGCCCTGACAGCCTGAATGAAAAACTGTTTTTT | CAISPDSLNEKLFF | TRBJ1-4 | TRBV10-3 | . | .
TGTGCCAGCAGCGTAGGGCAGGGGAATCAGCCCCAGCATTTT | CASSVGQGNQPQHF | TRBJ1-5 | TRBV9 | . | .
TGTGCCAGCAGTGATGTGGGACAGGGTAACAATGAGCAGTTCTTC | CASSDVGQGNNEQFF | TRBJ2-1 | TRBV2 | TRBD1 | .
TGTGCCAGCAGTGAAGGGACACATAATTCACCCCTCCACTTT | CASSEGTHNSPLHF | TRBJ1-6 | TRBV6-1 | . | .
TGTGCCAGCAGACGCGTAGCGGGAGACATCTACGAGCAGTACTTC | CASRRVAGDIYEQYF | TRBJ2-7 | TRBV6-5 | TRBD2 | .
TGTGCCAGCAGTGAAGACAGGGAAGCTTTCTTT | CASSEDREAFF | TRBJ1-1 | TRBV6-1 | . | once
TGTGCCAGCAGTTCCCCCGACTACCTCTCCTACGAGCAGTACTTC | CASSSPDYLSYEQYF | TRBJ2-7 | TRBV6-2/TRBV6-3 | . | once
TGTGCCAGCAGTGATACATATAGCAATCAGCCCCAGCATTTT | CASSDTYSNQPQHF | TRBJ1-5 | TRBV2 | . | .
TGTGCCAGCAACGGCCGGGACAGGGGGTTCTATGGCTACACCTTC | CASNGRDRGFYGYTF | TRBJ1-2 | TRBV28 | TRBD1 | .
TGTGCCAGCAGCCGACGGGGCAATCAGCCCCAGCATTTT | CASSRRGNQPQHF | TRBJ1-5 | TRBV7-2 | . | .
TGCGCCAGCAGCCAGGGGGCGGCAGCCCGATACTATGGCTACACCTTC | CASSQGAAARYYGYTF | TRBJ1-2 | TRBV4-1 | . | few
TGTGCCAGCAGCCAAGGGACAGGCGCCAGGAACACTGAAGCTTTCTTT | CASSQGTGARNTEAFF | TRBJ1-1 | TRBV3-1/TRBV3-2 | TRBD1 | once
TGTGCCAGCAGTCGGGACAGGGGTTACGAGCAGTACTTC | CASSRDRGYEQYF | TRBJ2-7 | TRBV5-8 | TRBD1 | .
TGCGCCAGCAGCCCGGGACGGACAGGAAGTGAGCAGTACTTC | CASSPGRTGSEQYF | TRBJ2-7 | TRBV5-1 | TRBD1 | .
TGTGCCAGCAGTGAGTACAATGAGCAGTTCTTC | CASSEYNEQFF | TRBJ2-1 | TRBV28 | . | few
TGTGCCAGCAGCCCCTTCCGGGGGGCCTACAATGAGCAGTTCTTC | CASSPFRGAYNEQFF | TRBJ2-1 | TRBV7-7 | TRBD2 | .
TGTGCCAGCAGCTTAGACCAGGGTTTCACTGAAGCTTTCTTT | CASSLDQGFTEAFF | TRBJ1-1 | TRBV7-8 | . | .
TGTGCCAGCAGCTGGGACAGGGGGAATCAGCCCCAGCATTTT | CASSWDRGNQPQHF | TRBJ1-5 | TRBV7-2 | TRBD1 | .
TGTGCCAGCAGGAAGGAGGGATCTAGCACAGATACGCAGTATTTT | CASRKEGSSTDTQYF | TRBJ2-3 | TRBV2 | . | .
TGTGCCAGCATAGGTATTCTAGCGGGACTCAATGAGCAGTTCTTC | CASIGILAGLNEQFF | TRBJ2-1 | TRBV2 | TRBD2 | .
TGCGCCAGCAGTGATGCCTTCCCTTGGACAAAAAACTATGGCTACACCTTC | CASSDAFPWTKNYGYTF | TRBJ1-2 | TRBV10-1 | . | .
TGTGCCAGCAGCTTAGGACAGATAGCCGATGAGCAGTTCTTC | CASSLGQIADEQFF | TRBJ2-1 | TRBV7-9 | . | .
TGTGCCACCAGTGAAGGGGGGAGGGCAGCGAATCAGCCCCAGCATTTT | CATSEGGRAANQPQHF | TRBJ1-5 | TRBV24-1 | . | few
TGTGCCAGCAGCCAAACAGGACGGAACTCTGGAAACACCATATATTTT | CASSQTGRNSGNTIYF | TRBJ1-3 | TRBV7-2 | . | .
TGCAGTGCTAGTACCCCCATGGGAACAGCGACTAGTCATGGCTACACCTTC | CSASTPMGTATSHGYTF | TRBJ1-2 | TRBV20-1 | . | .
TGTGCCAGCAGCGTAGCGCTAGGGGGTAGGGCTGAGCAGTTCTTC | CASSVALGGRAEQFF | TRBJ2-1 | TRBV9 | . | once
TGTGCCAGCTCACCCCAACAGTACAATGAGCAGTTCTTC | CASSPQQYNEQFF | TRBJ2-1 | TRBV18 | . | .
TGTGCCACCAGTGATCAGGGTAGGGGGGAGACCCAGTACTTC | CATSDQGRGETQYF | TRBJ2-5 | TRBV24-1 | . | .
TGTGCCAGCAGCCAAGAAGGGGCAGGGGGGCGAGCCGGCTACACCTTC | CASSQEGAGGRAGYTF | TRBJ1-2 | TRBV3-1/TRBV3-2 | TRBD1 | .
TGTGCCACCAGTGATTTGCCCACAGGGGGTGAGCAGCCCCAGCATTTT | CATSDLPTGGEQPQHF | TRBJ1-5 | TRBV24-1 | TRBD1 | .